The 6 T cell receptor beta chains in this list originate from one sample, sequenced in a study of cytomegalovirus exposure and HLA in healthy donors. The PCR ran on 60 Vbeta and 13 Jbeta primers. Assay: immunoSEQ multiplex PCR; the TCRdb copy retains only in-frame clones and omits some. The sample records about 160,000 clones, more than 75% being singletons. Material: PBMCs. All receptors come from a man aged 18 to 30 in good health and CMV-seropositive.

J is TRBJ1-3 and V is TRBV18; D uncertain. The CDR3 loop spans 17 amino acids. The V end was cut by 2 bases, the J end by 0 bases, with 14 bases between. The V gene's germline CDR1 is KGHSH and CDR2 LQKENI. The DNA of the CDR3 is TGTGCCAGCTCACCAGGGCCTCCGGATTCCTCTGGAAACACCATATATTTT. This gives the protein CASSPGPPDSSGNTIYF. The whole variable domain, filled in from reference TRBV18 and TRBJ1-3, reads NAGVMQNPRHLVRRRGQEARLRCSPMKGHSHVYWYRQLPEEGLKFMVYLQKENIIDESGMPKERFSAEFPKEGPSILRIQQVVRGDSAAYFCASSPGPPDSSGNTIYFGEGSWLTVV.

CDR3: CASSPPVWEKLFF. The CDR3 DNA reads as TGTGCCAGCAGCCCCCCGGTTTGGGAAAAACTGTTTTTT. The chain couples TRBV7-9 to TRBJ1-4, with D hard to call. V shed 5 bases and J shed 8 bases, with 12 bases lying between them. Germline CDR1 SEHNR, CDR2 FQNEAQ (reference sequence). The CDR3 consists of 13 residues.

The chain employs TRBV19 and TRBJ2-1; 9 nucleotides agree with TRBD2. Germline values: CDR1 LNHDA, CDR2 SQIVND (reference sequence). Unmatched junction bases numbered 4, after V lost 8 bases and J lost 2 bases. The CDR3 covers 14 residues. CDR3 residues: CASSSGVAYNEQFF. CDR3 DNA sequence: TGTGCCAGTTCTAGCGGGGTCGCCTACAATGAGCAGTTCTTC.

This clone was found a few times. V and J are TRBV9 and TRBJ2-1, with 12 bases matching TRBD2. Germline CDR1 SGDLS, CDR2 YYNGEE. With V trimmed by 4 bases and J by 7 bases, 12 bases remained unmatched. This CDR3 has 17 residues. The CDR3 sequence: CASSPPWASGGANEQFF. Here the CDR3 DNA reads TGTGCCAGCAGCCCCCCCTGGGCTAGCGGGGGGGCAAATGAGCAGTTCTTC.

In its sample, this clone was seen once. This sample also contains other DNA sequences that code for the same CDR3. The chain uses TRBV5-4 and TRBJ1-4, with TRBD1 matching 11 bases. The trim removed 4 bases at V and 7 bases at J, leaving 3 bases unmatched. Germline V gene sequence: CDR1 SGHNT, CDR2 YYREEE (reference sequence). The length of the CDR3 is 14 residues. CDR3 sequence: CASSLGTGGEKLFF. CDR3 nucleotides: TGTGCCAGCAGCCTTGGGACAGGGGGTGAAAAACTGTTTTTT.

The chain has TRBV6-5 and TRBJ1-2; D is undetermined. V was cut by 5 bases and J by 1 base, with 14 bases left in between. The CDR3 has 15 residues. Germline-derived CDR1 and CDR2 are MNHEY and SVGAGI. CDR3 residues: CASSRGREHNYGYTF. CDR3 coding DNA: TGTGCCAGCAGTCGAGGAAGGGAGCATAACTATGGCTACACCTTC.